This T cell receptor beta chain was identified in a study of blood T cells in healthy people across ages. Then a second PCR, running about 7 to 11 cycles, was carried out with a sample-barcoded 5' primer and a J-beta primer mix. TCRdb itself ran the 5' RACE reads through MiXCR, one entry per CDR3 protein. This sample carries roughly 680,000 distinct CDR3 sequences, roughly half of them seen once, and the ten largest clones take roughly 14%. The source material was blood. The sequence was obtained from a woman over 75 in good health.

CDR3 DNA: TGCAGCGCCCGAACAGGCGCGGAGACCCAGTACTTC. Protein sequence: CSARTGAETQYF. V and J are TRBV29-1 and TRBJ2-5; D is perhaps TRBD1 (5 bases). The V gene lost 7 bases and the J gene lost 5 bases, with 14 bases spanning the gap. The CDR3 sequence is 12 residues long. Germline V lookup: CDR1 SQVTM, CDR2 ANQGSEA.